The clone carrying this T cell receptor beta chain was observed at least ten times. The sample contains more than one DNA sequence encoding this CDR3. V lost 0 bases, J lost 0 bases, and 3 bases lay in between. The CDR3 is 14 residues long. Germline V gene sequence: CDR1 SGHRS, CDR2 YFSETQ. Measured with immunoSEQ multiplex PCR; TCRdb has only the in-frame clones, and not every one. Here the sample spans approximately 400,000 clones, under 90% being singletons. The sample is drawn from a study of Ad26.COV2.S vaccination and SARS-CoV-2 variants. Study context: The donor participated in the COV1001 trial, in its Ad26.COV2.S arm. Recipients of Ad26.COV2.S got it intramuscularly, once or twice 56 days apart.

Treatment noted: 15 to 20 received Ad26.COV2.S at low or high dose, single or two shots; roughly five received placebo; per-sample allocation not given. Sampling was done on day 63 after the first vaccine or placebo injection. It was an adult aged 18-55 years in Boston who was the donor. Ad26.COV2.S expressed prefusion-stabilized spike from the original Wuhan strain. The chain employs TRBV5-1 and TRBJ1-4, with D unclear. The source was peripheral blood, collected in a trial of Ad26.COV2.S vaccine versus placebo. The clonotype was recovered from a person aged 18-60 years who received the Ad26.COV2.S COVID-19 vaccine or a placebo. CDR3 region: CASSLDSTNEKLFF. The CDR3, as DNA: TGCGCCAGCAGCTTGGATTCAACTAATGAAAAACTGTTTTTT.